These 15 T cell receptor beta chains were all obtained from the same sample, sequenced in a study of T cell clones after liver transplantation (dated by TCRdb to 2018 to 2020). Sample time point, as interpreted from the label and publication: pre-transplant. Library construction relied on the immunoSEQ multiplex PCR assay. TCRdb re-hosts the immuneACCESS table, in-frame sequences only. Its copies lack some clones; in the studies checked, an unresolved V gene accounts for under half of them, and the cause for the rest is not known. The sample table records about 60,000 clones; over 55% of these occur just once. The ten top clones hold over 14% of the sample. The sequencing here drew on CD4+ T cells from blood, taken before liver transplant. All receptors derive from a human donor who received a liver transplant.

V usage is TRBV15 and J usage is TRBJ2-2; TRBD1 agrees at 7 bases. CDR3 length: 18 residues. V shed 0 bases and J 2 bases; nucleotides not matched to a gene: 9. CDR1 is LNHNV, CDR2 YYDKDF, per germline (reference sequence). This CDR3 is CATSRDTRGRFNTGELFF. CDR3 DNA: TGTGCCACCAGCAGAGATACGAGGGGGCGGTTTAACACCGGGGAGCTGTTTTTT.

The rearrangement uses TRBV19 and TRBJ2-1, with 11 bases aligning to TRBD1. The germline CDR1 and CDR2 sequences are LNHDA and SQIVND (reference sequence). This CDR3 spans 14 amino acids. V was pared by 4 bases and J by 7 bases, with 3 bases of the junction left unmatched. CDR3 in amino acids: CASSTGTGGNEQFF. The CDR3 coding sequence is TGTGCCAGTAGTACCGGGACAGGGGGGAATGAGCAGTTCTTC. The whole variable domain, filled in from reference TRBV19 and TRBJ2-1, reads DGGITQSPKYLFRKEGQNVTLSCEQNLNHDAMYWYRQDPGQGLRLIYYSQIVNDFQKGDIAEGYSVSREKKESFPLTVTSAQKNPTAFYLCASSTGTGGNEQFFGPGTRLTVL.

Here the CDR3 reads CASSVNRGQGSGANVLTF. CDR3 bases: TGTGCCAGCAGTGTCAACAGGGGGCAGGGCTCTGGGGCCAACGTCCTGACTTTC. The V call is TRBV6-1, the J call TRBJ2-6, with 9 bases lining up with TRBD1. Losses at the gene ends were 4 bases for V and 0 bases for J; bases not matched to a gene: 7. This CDR3 comprises 18 residues. Germline CDR1 reads MNHNS; CDR2 reads SASEGT.

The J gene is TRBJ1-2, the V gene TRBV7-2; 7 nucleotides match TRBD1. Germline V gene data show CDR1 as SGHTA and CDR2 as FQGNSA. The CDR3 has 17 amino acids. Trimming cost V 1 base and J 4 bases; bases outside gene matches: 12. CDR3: CASSLVFSGQNIYGYTF. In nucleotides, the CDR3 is TGTGCCAGCAGCTTAGTGTTCTCGGGACAGAACATCTATGGCTACACCTTC.

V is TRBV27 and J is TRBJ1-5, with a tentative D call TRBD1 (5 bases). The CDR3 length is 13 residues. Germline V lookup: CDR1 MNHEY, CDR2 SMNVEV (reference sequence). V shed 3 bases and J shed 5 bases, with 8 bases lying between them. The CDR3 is CASSFRVYQPQHF. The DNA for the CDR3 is TGTGCCAGCAGTTTCAGGGTATATCAGCCCCAGCATTTT.

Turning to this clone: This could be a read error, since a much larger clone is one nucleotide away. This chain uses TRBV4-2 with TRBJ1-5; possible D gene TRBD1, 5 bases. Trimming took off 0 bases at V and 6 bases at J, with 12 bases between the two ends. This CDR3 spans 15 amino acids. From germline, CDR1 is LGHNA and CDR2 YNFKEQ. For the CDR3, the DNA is TGTGCCAGCAGCCAAGAAGGCAGGGAAGCTCAGCCCCAGCATTTT. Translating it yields CASSQEGREAQPQHF.

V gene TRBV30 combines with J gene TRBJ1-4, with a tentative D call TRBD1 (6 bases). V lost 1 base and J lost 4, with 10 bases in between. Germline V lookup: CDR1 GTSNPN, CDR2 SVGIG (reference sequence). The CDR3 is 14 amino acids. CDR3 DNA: TGTGCCTGGAGTGAGGGGGATCTTAATGAAAAACTGTTTTTT. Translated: CAWSEGDLNEKLFF.

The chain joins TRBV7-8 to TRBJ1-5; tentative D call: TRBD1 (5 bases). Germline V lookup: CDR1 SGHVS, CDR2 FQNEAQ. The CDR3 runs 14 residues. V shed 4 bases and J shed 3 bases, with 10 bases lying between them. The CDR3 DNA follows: TGTGCCAGCAGCTCCTACAGGCTCAATCAGCCCCAGCATTTT. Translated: CASSSYRLNQPQHF.

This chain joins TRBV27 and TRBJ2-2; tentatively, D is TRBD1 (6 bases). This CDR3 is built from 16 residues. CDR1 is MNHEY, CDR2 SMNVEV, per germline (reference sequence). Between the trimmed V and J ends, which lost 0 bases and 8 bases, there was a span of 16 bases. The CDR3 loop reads CASSLSRDTLGGELFF. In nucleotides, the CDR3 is TGTGCCAGCAGTTTATCCAGGGACACCTTGGGAGGGGAGCTGTTTTTT.

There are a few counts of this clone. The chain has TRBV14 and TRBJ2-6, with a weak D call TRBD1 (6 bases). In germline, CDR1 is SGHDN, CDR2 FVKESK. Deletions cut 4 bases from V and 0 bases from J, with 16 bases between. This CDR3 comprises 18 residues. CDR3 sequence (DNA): TGTGCCAGCAGCCCCGCAGGGGACCCCTTCTCTGGGGCCAACGTCCTGACTTTC. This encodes CASSPAGDPFSGANVLTF.

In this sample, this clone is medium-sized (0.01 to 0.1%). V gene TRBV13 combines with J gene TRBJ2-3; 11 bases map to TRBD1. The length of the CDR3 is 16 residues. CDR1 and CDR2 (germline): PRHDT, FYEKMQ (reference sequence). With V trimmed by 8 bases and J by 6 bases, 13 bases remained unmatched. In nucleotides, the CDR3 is TGTGCCAGCGGTTCATGGGGACAGGGGGGATCGGATACGCAGTATTTT. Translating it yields CASGSWGQGGSDTQYF.

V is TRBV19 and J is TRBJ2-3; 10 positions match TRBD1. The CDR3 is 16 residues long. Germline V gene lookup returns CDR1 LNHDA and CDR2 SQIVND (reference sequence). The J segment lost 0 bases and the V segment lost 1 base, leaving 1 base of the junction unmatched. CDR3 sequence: CASSIGTGGSTDTQYF. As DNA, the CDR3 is TGTGCCAGTAGTATAGGGACAGGGGGAAGCACAGATACGCAGTATTTT.

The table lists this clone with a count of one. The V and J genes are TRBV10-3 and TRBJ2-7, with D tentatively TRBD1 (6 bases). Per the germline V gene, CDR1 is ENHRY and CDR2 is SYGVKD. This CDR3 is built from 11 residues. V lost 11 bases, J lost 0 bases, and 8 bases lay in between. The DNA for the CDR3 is TGTGCCGGGGGCAGCTCCTACGAGCAGTACTTC. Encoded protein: CAGGSSYEQYF.

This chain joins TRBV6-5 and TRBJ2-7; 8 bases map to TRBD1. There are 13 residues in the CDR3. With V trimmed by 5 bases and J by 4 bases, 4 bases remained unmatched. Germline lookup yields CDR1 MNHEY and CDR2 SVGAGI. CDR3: CASSRDRTYEQYF. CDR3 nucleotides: TGTGCCAGCAGTCGGGACAGGACTTACGAGCAGTACTTC.

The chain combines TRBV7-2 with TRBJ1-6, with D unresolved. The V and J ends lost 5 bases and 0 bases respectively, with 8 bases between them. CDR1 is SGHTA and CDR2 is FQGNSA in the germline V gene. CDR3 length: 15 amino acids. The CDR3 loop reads CASSPPGSYNSPLHF. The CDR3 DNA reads TGTGCCAGCAGCCCTCCAGGCTCCTATAATTCACCCCTCCACTTT.